This T cell receptor beta chain was sequenced in a study of response to subunit inactivated influenza vaccine (dated 2018 in TCRdb). Study-level background: Deep quantitative profiling of the T cell receptor repertoire was used in the study to follow responses to a trivalent subunit inactivated influenza vaccine.

This clonotype has only a few counts. The clone's antigen remains unknown. The sample holds no much larger clone one base away, and base qualities are not on file. The protocol used for the library was RT-PCR. The sequencing machine was an Illumina HiSeq 2500. TCRdb handled the public reads itself, with Q25 trimming in fastp and clone calling in MiXCR, and kept productive beta chains. CDR3 protein sequences are deduplicated, and each keeps its most common genes and DNA. The sample table contains hundreds of thousands of distinct CDR3 sequences; only one count was recorded for around a sixth of them. The ten biggest clones cover approximately 10% of the sample. The CDR3 runs 14 amino acids, cysteine and phenylalanine included. The sequence is cut down to CDR3 DNA, 42 bases in frame from base 1. Between the V and J ends, shortened by 0 bases and 4 bases respectively, the junction contains 12 bases. Looking up the germline V gene (reference sequence) yields CDR1 DFQATT and CDR2 SNEGSKA.

Overall study outcomes, separate from this receptor: According to the authors, only a limited number of new T cells may be recruited by each seasonal influenza vaccination.

The material was PBMCs from blood, obtained 11 to 12 days after vaccination. The chain is assembled from TRBV20-1 and TRBJ1-2, with an unclear D gene assignment. This TCR was sampled from a man aged 50-59 years who received an inactivated influenza vaccine. Donor details come from another sample of the same person, matched by shared clones. Here is the DNA: TGCAGTGCTAGAGATAGGACGACCTTCTATGGCTACACCTTC. The translation is CSARDRTTFYGYTF.